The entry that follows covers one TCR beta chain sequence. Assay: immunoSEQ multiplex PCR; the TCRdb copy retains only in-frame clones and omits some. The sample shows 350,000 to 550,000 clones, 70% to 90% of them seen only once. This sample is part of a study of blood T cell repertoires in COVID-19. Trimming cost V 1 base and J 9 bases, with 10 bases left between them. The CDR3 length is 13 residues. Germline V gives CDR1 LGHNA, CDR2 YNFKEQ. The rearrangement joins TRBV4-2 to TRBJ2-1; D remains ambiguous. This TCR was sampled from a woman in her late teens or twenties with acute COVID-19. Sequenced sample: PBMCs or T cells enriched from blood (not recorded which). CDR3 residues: CASSQGSPGEQFF. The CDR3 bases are TGTGCCAGCAGCCAAGGGTCCCCAGGTGAGCAGTTCTTC.